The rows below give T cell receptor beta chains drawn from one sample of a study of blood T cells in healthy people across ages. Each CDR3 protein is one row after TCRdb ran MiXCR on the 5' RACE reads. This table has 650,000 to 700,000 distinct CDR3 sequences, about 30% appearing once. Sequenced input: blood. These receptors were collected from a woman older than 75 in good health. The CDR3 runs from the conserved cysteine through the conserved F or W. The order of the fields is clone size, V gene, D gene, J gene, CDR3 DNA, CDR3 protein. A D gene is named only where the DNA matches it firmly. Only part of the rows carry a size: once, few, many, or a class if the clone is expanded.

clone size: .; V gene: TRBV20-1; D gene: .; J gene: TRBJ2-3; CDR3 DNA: TGCAGTGCCCCCCCTACGGGGCCAGATACGCAGTATTTT; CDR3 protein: CSAPPTGPDTQYF
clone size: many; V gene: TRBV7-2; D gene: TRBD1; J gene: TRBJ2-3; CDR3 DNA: TGTGCCAGCAGCTTAATATCAGGGGGCCGCACAGATACGCAGTATTTT; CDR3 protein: CASSLISGGRTDTQYF
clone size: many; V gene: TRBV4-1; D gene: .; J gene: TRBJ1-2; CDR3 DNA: TGCGCCAGCAGCCAAGTCGGACAGCATGGCTACACCTTC; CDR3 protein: CASSQVGQHGYTF
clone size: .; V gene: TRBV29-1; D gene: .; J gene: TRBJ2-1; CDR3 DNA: TGCAGCGTTGCCGTTAGCTCCTACAATGAGCAGTTCTTC; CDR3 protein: CSVAVSSYNEQFF
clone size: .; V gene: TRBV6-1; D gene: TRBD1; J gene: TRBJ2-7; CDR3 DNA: TGTGCCAGCAGTTCCCGGGACAGGGGCTACAATGAGCAGTACTTC; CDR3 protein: CASSSRDRGYNEQYF
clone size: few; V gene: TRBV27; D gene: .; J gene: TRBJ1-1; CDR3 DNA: TGTGCCAGCAGTTTACGAGAGAGTGGCACTGAAGCTTTCTTT; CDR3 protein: CASSLRESGTEAFF
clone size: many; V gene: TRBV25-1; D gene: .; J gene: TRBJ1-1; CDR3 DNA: TGTGCCAGCATAGGATCGAACACTGAAGCTTTCTTT; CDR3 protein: CASIGSNTEAFF
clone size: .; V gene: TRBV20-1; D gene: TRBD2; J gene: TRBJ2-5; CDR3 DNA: TGCAGTGCCGGTCACGGGGGGGAGCAGTACTTC; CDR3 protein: CSAGHGGEQYF
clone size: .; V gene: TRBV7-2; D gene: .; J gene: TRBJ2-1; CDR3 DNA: TGTGCCAGCAGCTTAAATCGCGGACGGACGGGGTACAATGAGCAGTTCTTC; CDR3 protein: CASSLNRGRTGYNEQFF
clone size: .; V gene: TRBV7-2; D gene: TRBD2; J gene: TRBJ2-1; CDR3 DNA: TGTGCCAGCAGCTGGAGGACTAGCTCGGATGAGCAGTTCTTC; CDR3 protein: CASSWRTSSDEQFF
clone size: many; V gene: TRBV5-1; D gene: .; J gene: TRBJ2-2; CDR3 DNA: TGCGCCAGCAGGGAAACTTGGACGGTGAACACCGGGGAGCTGTTTTTT; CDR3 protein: CASRETWTVNTGELFF
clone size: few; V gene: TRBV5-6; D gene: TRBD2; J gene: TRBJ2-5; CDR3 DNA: TGTGCCGGCAGCTTTCCGGGAGGGGCCCAGTACTTC; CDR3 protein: CAGSFPGGAQYF
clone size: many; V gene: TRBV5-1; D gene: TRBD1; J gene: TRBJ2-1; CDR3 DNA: TGCGCCAGCAGCCTTACAGGGGCTCCCTACAATGAGCAGTTCTTC; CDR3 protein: CASSLTGAPYNEQFF
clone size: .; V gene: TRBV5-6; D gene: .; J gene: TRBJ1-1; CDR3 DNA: TGTGCCAGCAGGGGATTGGGTGGGAACGACGCTGAAGCTTTCTTT; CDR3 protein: CASRGLGGNDAEAFF
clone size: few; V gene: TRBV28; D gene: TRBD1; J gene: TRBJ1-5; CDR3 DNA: TGTGCCAGCAGAATTCTTAGCTACAGGGGGCGAAGGAACAATCAGCCCCAGCATTTT; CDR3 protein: CASRILSYRGRRNNQPQHF
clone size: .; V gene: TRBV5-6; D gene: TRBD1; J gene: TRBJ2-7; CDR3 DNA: TGTACCAGCAGTAGAAGAAGGGGGCCAACCTACTACGAGCAGTACTTC; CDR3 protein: CTSSRRRGPTYYEQYF
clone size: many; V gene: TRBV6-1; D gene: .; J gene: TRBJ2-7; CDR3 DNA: TGTGCCAGCAGGCCCACAGGGTTCTACGAGCAGTACTTC; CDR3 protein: CASRPTGFYEQYF
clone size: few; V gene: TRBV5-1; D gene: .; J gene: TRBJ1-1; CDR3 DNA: TGCGCCAGCAGCGGAGGAGTTCTGGCTGAAGCTTTCTTT; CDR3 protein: CASSGGVLAEAFF
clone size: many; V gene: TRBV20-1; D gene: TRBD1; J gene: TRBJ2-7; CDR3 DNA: TGCAGTGCTGCGGACAGGGGGCTCGAGCAGTACTTC; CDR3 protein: CSAADRGLEQYF